This T cell receptor beta chain is drawn from a study of blood T cell repertoires in COVID-19 (dated by TCRdb to between 2020 and 2021). General notes on the study: Samples covering the acute and convalescent phases of COVID-19 were provided by collaborators in the United States, Italy and Spain. Where available, HLA class I and class II types were obtained from metadata supplied by the sample provider rather than from assay-based typing. Sample metadata almost always included a de-identified subject ID, COVID-19 status, age in years and sex. The samples were drawn from two sources: the first 160 participants of the ongoing ImmuneRACE study, and 1,000 to 1,500 subjects contributed by 6 global collaborators. A freely available public database, intended as a resource for researchers studying the immune response to SARS-CoV-2, is where the repertoires were released. Subjects who had been exposed to COVID-19, were actively infected with it, or had recovered from it provided the deeply sampled blood TCRbeta repertoires that made up the dataset. The material from the prospective study consisted of cDNA or gDNA derived from T cells, B-cell-depleted T cells, or PBMCs. Results the study describes overall, beyond this receptor: How much clinical and demographic metadata was included differed by source and by participant, and the metadata was provided uncurated.

TCRbeta CDR3 regions were amplified from genomic DNA using the immunoSEQ Assay, a bias-controlled multiplex PCR. Under the source paper's analysis protocol: Nucleated cell counts per sample were estimated from amplification of reference gene primers within the assay. To quantify the absolute abundance of each unique TCRbeta CDR3 rearrangement, sequence reads were collapsed and filtered. For each sample, productive Simpson clonality was calculated as the square root of Simpson's diversity index over productive rearrangements. TCRdb retrieved this table from immuneACCESS and kept in-frame rearrangements only. Not all clones are present; in checked studies, unresolved V genes account for under half, and no reason is known for the remainder. V, J and clone size are taken as reported in that table, and D and trimming were inferred from the DNA itself. This sample comprises about 15,000 clones, roughly 85% of them detected only once. The top ten clones comprise roughly 17% of the sample.

Turning to this clone: No antigen is known for it. Base quality data are lacking; no much larger clone is found one base away.

Each collaborating institution followed its own protocols to collect whole blood in K2EDTA tubes. For TCRbeta analysis, collaborators shipped samples in one of three forms: frozen whole blood, isolated PBMCs, or DNA extracted from either of those sample types. This receptor was identified in a human donor with active COVID-19. The donor label of this sample is uncertain. The sample comprised peripheral blood.

In nucleotides, the sequence is TGTGCCAGCAGCCAAGATCCCAGCTCCTACGAGCAGTACTTC. The translation is CASSQDPSSYEQYF. The rearrangement joined TRBV4-2 to TRBJ2-7; the D segment cannot be called with confidence. The CDR3 covers 14 residues, taking in both the cysteine and the phenylalanine. Only CDR3 DNA remains: 42 bases, in frame from the first base. The CDR1 and CDR2 encoded by the germline V gene are LGHNA and YNFKEQ. V is reduced by 0 bases and J by 0 bases, leaving a spacing of 6 bases between them.